This entry lists 11 T cell receptor beta chains sequenced from one sample in a study of shared clonotypes between healthy human individuals. Repertoires were generated with immunoSEQ multiplex PCR, while TCRdb's copy carries only in-frame clones and drops some. The profile shows roughly 510,000 clones, 60% to 80% of them singletons. Sequencing used PBMCs. The receptors were sampled from a woman in her forties in good health. Some clones in this sample may be carry-over from other donors' samples.

The rearrangement joins TRBV27 to TRBJ2-3; D not resolved. Germline CDR1 is MNHEY and CDR2 is SMNVEV (reference sequence). This CDR3 has 13 residues. Trimming pared 5 bases from V and 0 bases from J, leaving 6 bases between. In nucleotides, the CDR3 is TGTGCCAGCAGTCCCATGAGCACAGATACGCAGTATTTT. Amino acids: CASSPMSTDTQYF.

This chain connects TRBV7-2 to TRBJ2-1; 7 positions agree with TRBD2. Germline V lookup: CDR1 SGHTA, CDR2 FQGNSA. This CDR3 has 15 amino acids. J lost 2 bases, V lost 5 bases, and 6 bases had no gene match. Written as DNA, the CDR3 is TGTGCCAGCAGCCCTGGAGGGAGGGCCTACAATGAGCAGTTCTTC. Protein product: CASSPGGRAYNEQFF. Full variable domain (remainder filled in from reference TRBV7-2 and TRBJ2-1): GAGVSQSPSNKVTEKGKDVELRCDPISGHTALYWYRQSLGQGLEFLIYFQGNSAPDKSGLPSDRFSAERTGGSVSTLTIQRTQQEDSAVYLCASSPGGRAYNEQFFGPGTRLTVL.

The V and J genes are TRBV5-8 and TRBJ2-5, with 11 bases identical to TRBD2. CDR1 is SGHTS and CDR2 is YDEGEE in the germline V gene. CDR3 length: 16 residues. V was clipped by 4 bases and J by 5 bases; unmatched bases: 10. The CDR3 spells CASSTYLAGGRETQYF. The CDR3 DNA reads TGTGCCAGCAGCACCTATCTAGCGGGAGGACGGGAGACCCAGTACTTC.

This chain joins TRBV5-4 and TRBJ1-3; the match to TRBD1 covers 7 bases. V was pared by 3 bases and J by 0 bases, with 6 bases of the junction left unmatched. Looked up from germline, CDR1 is SGHNT and CDR2 is YYREEE (reference sequence). The CDR3 is made up of 16 amino acids. The CDR3 nucleotides are TGTGCCAGCAGCTCACCGGGACAGCACTCTGGAAACACCATATATTTT. Translated: CASSSPGQHSGNTIYF.

The V and J genes are TRBV18 and TRBJ1-2; D may be TRBD1 (6 bases). This CDR3 region has 15 residues. The V and J ends lost 1 base and 10 bases respectively, with 19 bases between them. CDR1 is KGHSH, CDR2 LQKENI, per germline. The CDR3 loop is CASSPQTNRGTFYTF. The CDR3 bases are TGTGCCAGCTCACCACAAACTAATAGGGGGACTTTCTACACCTTC.

The V and J genes are TRBV7-8 and TRBJ2-3; D is perhaps TRBD1 or TRBD2 (5 bases each). Germline V CDR1 and CDR2: SGHVS, FQNEAQ. The CDR3 loop spans 17 amino acids. Deletions cut 2 bases from V and 5 bases from J, with 20 bases between. The CDR3 bases are TGTGCCAGCAGCTTAACCCTCGGGACGAGAGGTGGAGATACGCAGTATTTT. The encoded protein is CASSLTLGTRGGDTQYF.

This chain connects TRBV7-3 to TRBJ2-1, with 8 bases matching TRBD2. Germline trimming cut 4 bases from V and 8 bases from J; bases unmatched to any gene: 13. CDR1 is SGHTA and CDR2 is FQGTGA in the germline V gene. This CDR3 region has 16 residues. DNA of the CDR3: TGTGCCAGCAGCTCCTTTCGCCGGGAGGGGATGTATGAGCAGTTCTTC. Protein product: CASSSFRREGMYEQFF.

This chain links TRBV29-1 with TRBJ2-5; no reliable D call. V was trimmed by 1 base and J by 4 bases, leaving 10 bases between them. The CDR3 length is 13 residues. In germline, CDR1 is SQVTM, CDR2 ANQGSEA. CDR3 nucleotide sequence: TGCAGCGTTGAAGTGGGGTTTGGAGAGACCCAGTACTTC. Translation gives CSVEVGFGETQYF.

The chain carries TRBV7-6 and TRBJ1-4; D unclear. V was cut by 4 bases and J by 7 bases, with 10 bases left in between. There are 13 residues in the CDR3. Per the germline V gene, CDR1 is SGHVS and CDR2 is FNYEAQ. The DNA of the CDR3 is TGTGCCAGCAGCTCGTCCCCCAGTGAAAAACTGTTTTTT. As protein: CASSSSPSEKLFF. The full variable domain, rest sourced from reference TRBV7-6 and TRBJ1-4, is GAGVSQSPRYKVTKRGQDVALRCDPISGHVSLYWYRQALGQGPEFLTYFNYEAQQDKSGLPNDRFSAERPEGSISTLTIQRTEQRDSAMYRCASSSSPSEKLFFGSGTQLSVL.

J is TRBJ2-1 and V is TRBV10-3; TRBD1 matches 11 bases. Germline V gene sequence: CDR1 ENHRY, CDR2 SYGVKD. The length of the CDR3 is 16 residues. The V and J ends lost 3 bases and 6 bases, in that order; junction bases with no gene match: 7. In DNA form, the CDR3 reads TGTGCCATCAGTGAAGGGGACAGGGGGTATGGCAATGAGCAGTTCTTC. The encoded protein is CAISEGDRGYGNEQFF.

V is TRBV5-6 and J is TRBJ2-7; D uncertain. CDR3 size: 14 residues. The V end lost 1 base, the J end lost 5 bases, and 13 bases lay between the germline ends. Per the germline V gene, CDR1 is SGHDT and CDR2 is YYEEEE. This chain's CDR3 is CASSLLQSAHEQYF. CDR3 coding DNA: TGTGCCAGCAGCTTGCTACAATCGGCCCACGAGCAGTACTTC. Full variable domain (outside the CDR3, taken from reference TRBV5-6 and TRBJ2-7): DAGVTQSPTHLIKTRGQQVTLRCSPKSGHDTVSWYQQALGQGPQFIFQYYEEEERQRGNFPDRFSGHQFPNYSSELNVNALLLGDSALYLCASSLLQSAHEQYFGPGTRLTVT.